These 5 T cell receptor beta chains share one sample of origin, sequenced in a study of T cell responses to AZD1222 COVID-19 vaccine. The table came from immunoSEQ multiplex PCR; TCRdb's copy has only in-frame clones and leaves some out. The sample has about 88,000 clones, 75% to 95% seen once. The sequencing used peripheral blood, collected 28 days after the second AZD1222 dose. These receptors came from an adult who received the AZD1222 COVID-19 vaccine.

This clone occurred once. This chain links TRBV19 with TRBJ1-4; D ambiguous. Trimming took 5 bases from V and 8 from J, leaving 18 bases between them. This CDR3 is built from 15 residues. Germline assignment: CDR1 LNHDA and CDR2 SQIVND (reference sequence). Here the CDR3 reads CASSEGGGNGEKLFF. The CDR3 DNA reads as TGTGCCAGTAGTGAAGGAGGAGGAAACGGGGAAAAACTGTTTTTT.

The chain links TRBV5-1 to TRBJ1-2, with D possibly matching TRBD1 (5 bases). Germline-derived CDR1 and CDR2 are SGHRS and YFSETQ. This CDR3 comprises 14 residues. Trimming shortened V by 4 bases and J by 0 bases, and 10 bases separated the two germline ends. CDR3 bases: TGCGCCAGCAGCACCGGGACGTCTAACTATGGCTACACCTTC. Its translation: CASSTGTSNYGYTF.

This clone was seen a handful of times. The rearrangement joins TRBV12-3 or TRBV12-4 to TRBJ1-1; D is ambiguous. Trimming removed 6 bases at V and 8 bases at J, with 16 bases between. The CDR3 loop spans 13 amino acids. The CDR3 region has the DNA TGTGCCAGCAGCCGCTTTGCAGAAAAGGAAGCTTTCTTT. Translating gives CASSRFAEKEAFF.

The DNA of the CDR3 is TGCGCCAGCAGCTTGGAAGGGGCTGAAGCTTTCTTT. Its translation: CASSLEGAEAFF. V and J are TRBV5-1 and TRBJ1-1; D perhaps matches TRBD1 (5 bases). Germline lookup yields CDR1 SGHRS and CDR2 YFSETQ. V was trimmed by 0 bases and J by 6 bases, leaving 6 bases between them. The length of the CDR3 is 12 residues.

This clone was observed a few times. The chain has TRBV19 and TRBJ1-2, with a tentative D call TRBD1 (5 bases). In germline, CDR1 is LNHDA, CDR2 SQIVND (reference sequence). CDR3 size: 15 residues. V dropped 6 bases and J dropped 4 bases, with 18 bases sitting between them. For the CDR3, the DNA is TGTGCCAGTAGGCCCGCCGGGACTGATCTCTATGGCTACACCTTC. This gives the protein CASRPAGTDLYGYTF.